These T cell receptor beta chains were read from a single sample in a study of T cells in Graves' hyperthyroidism and ophthalmopathy. TCRdb recomputed calls from the multiplex PCR reads with MiXCR, one row per CDR3 protein. Seen here are approximately 330,000 distinct CDR3 sequences, around 23% observed once, and the top ten hold over 40%. The sequencing input was blood. The receptors were gathered from a woman aged 45-59 years with Graves' hyperthyroidism. The CDR3 runs from the conserved cysteine through the conserved F or W. The D gene is left open where the match is weak. Size is stated for part of the rows, as once, few or many counts, or as a class when the clone is expanded.

v_call	j_call	d_call	clone_size	cdr3_length	cdr3_aa	cdr3_nt
TRBV25-1	TRBJ2-1	TRBD2	.	14	CASGGLAGYNEQFF	TGTGCCAGCGGCGGACTAGCGGGCTACAATGAGCAGTTCTTC
TRBV7-9	TRBJ2-3	.	.	14	CASSFSSATDTQYF	TGTGCCAGCAGCTTTAGTAGCGCCACAGATACGCAGTATTTT
TRBV11-3	TRBJ2-3	.	many	15	CASRPGPPRTDTQYF	TGTGCCAGCAGACCCGGACCGCCTCGCACAGATACGCAGTATTTT
TRBV6-1	TRBJ1-2	.	.	13	CASSETRKLGYTF	TGTGCCAGCAGTGAGACAAGGAAACTTGGCTACACCTTC
TRBV7-9	TRBJ1-5	.	.	16	CASSSPGPYSNQPQHF	TGTGCCAGCAGCTCCCCGGGACCGTATAGCAATCAGCCCCAGCATTTT
TRBV3-1	TRBJ1-4	.	.	12	CASSRRTEKLFF	TGTGCCAGCAGCCGAAGGACAGAAAAACTGTTTTTT
TRBV30	TRBJ2-7	.	many	11	CAWIGSYEQYF	TGTGCCTGGATCGGGAGCTACGAGCAGTACTTC
TRBV19	TRBJ2-5	.	many	14	CASSEGRKQETQYF	TGTGCCAGTAGTGAAGGACGGAAACAAGAGACCCAGTACTTC
TRBV7-8	TRBJ1-1	TRBD1	.	16	CASSLGPRGGGTEAFF	TGTGCCAGCAGCTTAGGACCCAGGGGGGGGGGCACTGAAGCTTTCTTT
TRBV14	TRBJ1-1	.	many	11	CASTRGVVAFF	TGTGCCAGCACTCGGGGGGTCGTGGCTTTCTTT
TRBV20-1	TRBJ2-7	TRBD2	.	15	CSATKLAGGSYEQYF	TGCAGTGCTACGAAACTAGCGGGGGGCTCCTACGAGCAGTACTTC
TRBV4-1	TRBJ2-3	TRBD2	few	14	CASSQGLAADTQYF	TGCGCCAGCAGCCAGGGACTAGCGGCAGATACGCAGTATTTT